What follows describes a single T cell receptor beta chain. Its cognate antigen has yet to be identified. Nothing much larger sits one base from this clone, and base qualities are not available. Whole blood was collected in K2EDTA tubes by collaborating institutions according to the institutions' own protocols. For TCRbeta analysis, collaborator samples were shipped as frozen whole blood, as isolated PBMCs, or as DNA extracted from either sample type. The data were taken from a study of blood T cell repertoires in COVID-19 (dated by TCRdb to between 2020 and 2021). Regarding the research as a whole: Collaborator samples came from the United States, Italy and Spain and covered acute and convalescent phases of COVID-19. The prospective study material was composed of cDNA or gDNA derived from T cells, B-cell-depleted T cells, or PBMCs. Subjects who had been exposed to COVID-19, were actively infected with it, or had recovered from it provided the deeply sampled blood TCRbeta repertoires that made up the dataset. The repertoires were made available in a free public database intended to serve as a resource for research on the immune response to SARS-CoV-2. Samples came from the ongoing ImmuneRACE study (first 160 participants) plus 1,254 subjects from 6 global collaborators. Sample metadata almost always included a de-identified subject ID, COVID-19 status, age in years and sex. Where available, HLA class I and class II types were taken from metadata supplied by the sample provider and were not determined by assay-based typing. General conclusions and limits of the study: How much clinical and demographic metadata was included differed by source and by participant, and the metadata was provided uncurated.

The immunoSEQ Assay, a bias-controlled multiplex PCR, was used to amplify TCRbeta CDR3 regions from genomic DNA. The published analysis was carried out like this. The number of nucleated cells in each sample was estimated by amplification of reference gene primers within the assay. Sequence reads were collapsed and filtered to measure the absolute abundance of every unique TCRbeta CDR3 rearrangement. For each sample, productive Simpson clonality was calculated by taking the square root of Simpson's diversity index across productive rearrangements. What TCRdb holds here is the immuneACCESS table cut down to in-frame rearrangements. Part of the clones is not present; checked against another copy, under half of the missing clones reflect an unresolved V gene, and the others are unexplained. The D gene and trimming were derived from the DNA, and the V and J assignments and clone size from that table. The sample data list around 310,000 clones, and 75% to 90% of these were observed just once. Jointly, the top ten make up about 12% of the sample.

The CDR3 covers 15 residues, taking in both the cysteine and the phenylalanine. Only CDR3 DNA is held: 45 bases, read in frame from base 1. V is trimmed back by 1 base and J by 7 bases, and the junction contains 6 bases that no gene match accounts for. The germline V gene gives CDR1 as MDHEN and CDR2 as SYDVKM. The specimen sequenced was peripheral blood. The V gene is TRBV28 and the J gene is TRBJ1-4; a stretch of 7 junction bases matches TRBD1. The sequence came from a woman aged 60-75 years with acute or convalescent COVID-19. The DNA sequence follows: TGTGCCAGCAGTTTATCGGAGGGGGCGAGTGAAAAACTGTTTTTT. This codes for CASSLSEGASEKLFF. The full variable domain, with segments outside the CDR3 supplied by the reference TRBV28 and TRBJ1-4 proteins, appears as DVKVTQSSRYLVKRTGEKVFLECVQDMDHENMFWYRQDPGLGLRLIYFSYDVKMKEKGDIPEGYSVSREKKERFSLILESASTNQTSMYLCASSLSEGASEKLFFGSGTQLSVL.